Listed here are 20 T cell receptor beta chains from one sample, sequenced in a study of blood T cell repertoires in COVID-19. The repertoire was sequenced with immunoSEQ multiplex PCR; TCRdb's copy has only in-frame clones and lacks some. The table shows about 130,000 clones, with 70% to 85% occurring only once. Sequencing was done on a sample of peripheral blood. The receptors shown here come from a woman aged 60-75 years with acute or convalescent COVID-19.

The chain couples TRBV10-3 to TRBJ2-7; tentatively, D is TRBD1 (6 bases). Germline V gives CDR1 ENHRY, CDR2 SYGVKD. The CDR3 length is 13 residues. V gave up 6 bases and J gave up 1 base, with 10 bases separating them. This chain's CDR3 is CAIRPDSSYEQYF. In nucleotides, the CDR3 is TGTGCCATCAGGCCGGACAGTTCCTACGAGCAGTACTTC.

The chain combines TRBV5-5 with TRBJ1-2, with D unclear. This CDR3 has 12 amino acids. Trimming took off 1 base at V and 12 bases at J, with 13 bases between the two ends. CDR1 is SGHKS, CDR2 YYEKEE, per germline (reference sequence). This chain's CDR3 is CASSLLRDSHTF. The CDR3 nucleotides are TGTGCCAGCAGCTTGCTGAGGGATTCCCACACCTTC.

This chain joins TRBV7-2 and TRBJ1-2; D is undetermined. This CDR3 is 13 amino acids long. The V end was cut by 0 bases, the J end by 5 bases, with 7 bases between. From germline, CDR1 is SGHTA and CDR2 FQGNSA. The CDR3 region is CASSLASGYGYTF. The CDR3 bases are TGTGCCAGCAGCTTAGCGTCCGGGTATGGCTACACCTTC.

This chain connects TRBV30 to TRBJ2-7; 9 bases agree with TRBD2. Per germline, CDR1 GTSNPN and CDR2 SVGIG (reference sequence). The CDR3 runs to 13 residues. DNA of the CDR3: TGTGCATCATCCGCGGGGGGGCTCCACGAGCAGTACTTC. It codes for CASSAGGLHEQYF. Together with reference TRBV30 and TRBJ2-7, the CDR3 gives the full variable domain: SQTIHQWPATLVQPVGSPLSLECTVEGTSNPNLYWYRQAAGRGLQLLFYSVGIGQISSEVPQNLSASRPQDRQFILSSKKLLLSDSGFYLCASSAGGLHEQYFGPGTRLTVT.

The V and J genes are TRBV5-6 and TRBJ1-6; D possibly corresponds to TRBD1 (6 bases). V was pared by 6 bases and J by 9 bases, with 16 bases between. CDR1 and CDR2 (germline): SGHDT, YYEEEE. The CDR3 is 14 amino acids. The CDR3 nucleotides are TGTGCCAGCACCCTGGGGATAGGGGGTTCACCCCTCCACTTT. It translates to CASTLGIGGSPLHF.

The CDR3 sequence: CSASGLRASVETQYF. The CDR3 DNA is TGCAGTGCTAGTGGCCTCAGGGCGAGCGTAGAGACCCAGTACTTC. This chain joins TRBV20-1 and TRBJ2-5; TRBD1 might be the D (5 bases). The V and J ends lost 3 bases and 4 bases respectively, with 18 bases between them. The germline V gene encodes CDR1 DFQATT and CDR2 SNEGSKA (reference sequence). The CDR3 is 15 residues long.

The CDR3: CASSPDPGQGDYSPLHF. The CDR3 nucleotides are TGTGCCAGCAGTCCAGATCCGGGACAGGGGGATTATTCACCCCTCCACTTT. This chain connects TRBV27 to TRBJ1-6, with TRBD1 matching over 11 bases. The CDR3 is 17 amino acids. The J segment lost 8 bases and the V segment lost 5 bases, leaving 11 bases of the junction unmatched. CDR1 MNHEY and CDR2 SMNVEV come from the germline V gene (reference sequence).

This chain connects TRBV5-5 to TRBJ2-3; 7 nucleotides agree with TRBD1. From germline, CDR1 is SGHKS and CDR2 YYEKEE (reference sequence). The CDR3 extends over 15 amino acids. After removal of 4 bases from V and 2 bases from J, the junction contained 7 bases not matched to a gene. CDR3 sequence reads: CASSEQGPYTDTQYF. The DNA for the CDR3 is TGTGCCAGCAGCGAACAGGGGCCATACACAGATACGCAGTATTTT.

This chain links TRBV3-1 (or the pseudogene TRBV3-2) with TRBJ1-1; perhaps TRBD1 as D (5 bases). The CDR3 covers 15 residues. The germline CDR1 and CDR2 sequences are LGHDT and YNNKEL (reference sequence). Trimming cost V 1 base and J 4 bases, with 13 bases left between them. The CDR3 loop reads CASSQGLPGGTEAFF. CDR3 DNA sequence: TGTGCCAGCAGCCAAGGGCTACCGGGGGGCACTGAAGCTTTCTTT.

This clone came up a few times. The gene calls are TRBV6-6 and TRBJ1-2; D gene uncertain. CDR1 and CDR2 from the germline V gene are MNHNY and SVGAGI (reference sequence). V shed 5 bases and J shed 4 bases, with 17 bases lying between them. The CDR3 has 15 amino acids. CDR3 bases: TGTGCCAGCAGTACCACTAATTTGACTCCCTATGGCTACACCTTC. Translated: CASSTTNLTPYGYTF.

The rearrangement uses TRBV25-1 and TRBJ2-1; 10 nucleotides line up with TRBD1. The CDR3 extends over 14 amino acids. V dropped 5 bases and J dropped 7; count of bases not matched to a gene: 5. Looked up from germline, CDR1 is MGHDK and CDR2 is SYGVNS. The CDR3 bases are TGTGCCAGCAGTTGGGGACAGGGGCGGAATGAGCAGTTCTTC. It is translated as CASSWGQGRNEQFF.

CDR3 amino acids: CASSYGQQMNTEAFF. CDR3 sequence (DNA): TGTGCCAGCAGTTACGGGCAGCAAATGAACACTGAAGCTTTCTTT. The rearrangement uses TRBV6-5 and TRBJ1-1; unclear D gene. From germline, CDR1 is MNHEY and CDR2 SVGAGI. This CDR3 spans 15 amino acids. V lost 2 bases to trimming and J lost 0 bases, with 10 bases between them.

The chain carries TRBV7-2 and TRBJ1-5; D remains ambiguous. This CDR3 spans 13 amino acids. The V gene's germline CDR1 is SGHTA and CDR2 FQGNSA. V gave up 2 bases and J gave up 4 bases, with 6 bases separating them. For the CDR3, the DNA is TGTGCCAGCAGCTTAACGGGGAATCAGCCCCAGCATTTT. Encoded protein: CASSLTGNQPQHF. Full variable domain (rest looked up from reference TRBV7-2 and TRBJ1-5): GAGVSQSPSNKVTEKGKDVELRCDPISGHTALYWYRQSLGQGLEFLIYFQGNSAPDKSGLPSDRFSAERTGGSVSTLTIQRTQQEDSAVYLCASSLTGNQPQHFGDGTRLSIL.

This clone has a handful of counts. This chain joins TRBV11-2 and TRBJ1-1; 7 bases are shared with TRBD1. V lost 5 bases to trimming and J lost 0 bases; unmatched junction nucleotides: 6. Germline CDR1 SGHAT, CDR2 FQNNGV. This CDR3 comprises 15 residues. In DNA, the CDR3 is TGTGCCAGCAGCAACTCGGGACAGATGAACACTGAAGCTTTCTTT. Protein product: CASSNSGQMNTEAFF.

The chain has TRBV11-2 and TRBJ2-3; 7 positions agree with TRBD2. Germline-derived CDR1 and CDR2 are SGHAT and FQNNGV. This CDR3 comprises 16 residues. Trimming at V came to 2 bases and at J to 2 bases, leaving 7 bases not matched to a gene. CDR3 protein: CASSLLAGQLTDTQYF. The CDR3 nucleotides read TGTGCCAGCAGCTTATTAGCGGGTCAACTCACAGATACGCAGTATTTT.

This chain connects TRBV4-1 to TRBJ1-1, with 8 bases identical to TRBD1. From germline, CDR1 is MGHRA and CDR2 YSYEKL. V lost 3 bases, J lost 0 bases, and 6 bases stayed unmatched. The length of the CDR3 is 16 residues. The CDR3 loop is CASSQGNRGMNTEAFF. CDR3 coding DNA: TGCGCCAGCAGCCAGGGGAACAGGGGGATGAACACTGAAGCTTTCTTT.

This chain's CDR3 is CASSQVAGVPNEQFF. The CDR3 DNA follows: TGTGCCAGCAGCCAAGTAGCGGGGGTCCCCAATGAGCAGTTCTTC. The J gene is TRBJ2-1, the V gene TRBV14, with 9 bases matching TRBD2. The CDR3 spans 15 residues. The germline V gene has CDR1 SGHDN and CDR2 FVKESK. With V trimmed by 1 base and J by 6 bases, 4 bases remained unmatched.

This sequence joins TRBV5-1 and TRBJ2-7, with a tentative D call TRBD1 (5 bases). Germline V CDR1 and CDR2: SGHRS, YFSETQ. The CDR3 is made up of 15 amino acids. Trimming pared 0 bases from V and 6 bases from J, leaving 16 bases between. Written as DNA, the CDR3 is TGCGCCAGCAGCTTGGCCGATGCAGGGATCGGCGAGCAGTACTTC. It yields the protein CASSLADAGIGEQYF.

This clone was recorded only once. V is TRBV7-8 and J is TRBJ1-2; D ambiguous. The V end was cut by 5 bases, the J end by 2 bases, with 15 bases between. The V gene's germline CDR1 is SGHVS and CDR2 FQNEAQ. The CDR3 has 15 amino acids. The CDR3 region is CASSQSPTGNYGYTF. CDR3 nucleotide sequence: TGTGCCAGCAGCCAGTCCCCCACCGGGAACTATGGCTACACCTTC.

The CDR3 loop reads CASSQDQPGAGMTPLHF. DNA for the CDR3: TGCGCCAGCAGCCAAGACCAACCAGGGGCAGGTATGACACCCCTCCACTTT. V is TRBV4-1 and J is TRBJ1-6; D perhaps matches TRBD1 (6 bases). The ends were cut back, 0 bases at V and 11 bases at J, with 20 bases in the middle. Germline CDR1 is MGHRA and CDR2 is YSYEKL. The length of the CDR3 is 17 residues.